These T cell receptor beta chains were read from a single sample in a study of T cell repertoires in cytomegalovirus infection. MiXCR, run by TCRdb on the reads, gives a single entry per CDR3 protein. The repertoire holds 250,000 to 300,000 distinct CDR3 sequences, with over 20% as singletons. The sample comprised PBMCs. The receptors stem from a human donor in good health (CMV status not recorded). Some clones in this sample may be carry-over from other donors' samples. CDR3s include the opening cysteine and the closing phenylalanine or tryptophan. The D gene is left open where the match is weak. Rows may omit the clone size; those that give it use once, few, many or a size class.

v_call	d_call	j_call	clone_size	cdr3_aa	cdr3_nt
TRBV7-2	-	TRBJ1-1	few	CASSSDGADTEAFF	TGTGCCAGCAGCAGCGACGGGGCGGACACTGAAGCTTTCTTT
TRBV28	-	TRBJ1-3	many	CASSLLIGGNSGNTIYF	TGTGCCAGCAGTTTATTGATTGGGGGAAACTCTGGAAACACCATATATTTT
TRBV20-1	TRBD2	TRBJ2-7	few	CSAPDSGRAYEQYF	TGCAGTGCTCCCGATAGCGGGAGGGCCTACGAGCAGTACTTC
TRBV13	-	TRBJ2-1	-	CASKPRSAVSEQFF	TGTGCCAGCAAGCCGCGCTCCGCGGTGAGTGAGCAGTTCTTC
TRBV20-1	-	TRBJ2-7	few	CSAPGGGEQYF	TGCAGTGCTCCCGGGGGCGGCGAGCAGTACTTC
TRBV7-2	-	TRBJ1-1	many	CASSLFGENTEAFF	TGTGCCAGCAGCCTTTTTGGGGAGAACACTGAAGCTTTCTTT
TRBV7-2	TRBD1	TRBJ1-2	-	CASSYYGQANYGYTF	TGTGCCAGCAGCTACTACGGACAGGCAAACTATGGCTACACCTTC
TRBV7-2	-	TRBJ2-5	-	CASSLQGGGGWTQETQYF	TGTGCCAGCAGCTTACAAGGTGGTGGGGGTTGGACGCAAGAGACCCAGTACTTC
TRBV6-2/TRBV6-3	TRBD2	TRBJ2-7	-	CASSYLAGHGSYEQYF	TGTGCCAGCAGTTACCTAGCGGGTCACGGGTCCTACGAGCAGTACTTC
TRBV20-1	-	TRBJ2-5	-	CSAIRAGQETQYF	TGCAGTGCTATTCGGGCGGGGCAAGAGACCCAGTACTTC
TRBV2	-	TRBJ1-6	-	CATWTALNSPLHF	TGTGCCACGTGGACAGCCCTCAATTCACCCCTCCACTTT
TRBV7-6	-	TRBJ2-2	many	CASSLKRGTGELFF	TGTGCCAGCAGCTTAAAACGGGGCACCGGGGAGCTGTTTTTT
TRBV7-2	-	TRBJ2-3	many	CASSLGLDTQYF	TGTGCCAGCAGCTTAGGCCTAGATACGCAGTATTTT
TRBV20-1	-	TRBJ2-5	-	CSANFLNQETQYF	TGCAGTGCTAACTTCCTGAATCAAGAGACCCAGTACTTC
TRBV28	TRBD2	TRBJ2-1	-	CASSSWEGYSGGATNEQFF	TGTGCCAGCAGTTCTTGGGAGGGATACAGCGGGGGGGCCACCAATGAGCAGTTCTTC